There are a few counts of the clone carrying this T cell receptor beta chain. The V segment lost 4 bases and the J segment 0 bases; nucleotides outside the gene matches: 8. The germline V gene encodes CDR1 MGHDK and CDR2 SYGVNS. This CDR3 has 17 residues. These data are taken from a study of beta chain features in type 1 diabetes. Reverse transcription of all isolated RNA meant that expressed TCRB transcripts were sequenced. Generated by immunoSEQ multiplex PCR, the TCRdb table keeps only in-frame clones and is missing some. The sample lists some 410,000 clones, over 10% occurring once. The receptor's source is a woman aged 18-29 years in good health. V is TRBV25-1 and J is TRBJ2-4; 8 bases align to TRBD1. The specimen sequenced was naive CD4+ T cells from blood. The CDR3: CASSGLGQGKAKNIQYF. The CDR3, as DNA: TGTGCCAGCAGTGGACTTGGACAGGGTAAAGCCAAAAACATTCAGTACTTC. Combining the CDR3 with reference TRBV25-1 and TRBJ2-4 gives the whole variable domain EADIYQTPRYLVIGTGKKITLECSQTMGHDKMYWYQQDPGMELHLIHYSYGVNSTEKGDLSSESTVSRIRTEHFPLTLESARPSHTSQYLCASSGLGQGKAKNIQYFGAGTRLSVL.